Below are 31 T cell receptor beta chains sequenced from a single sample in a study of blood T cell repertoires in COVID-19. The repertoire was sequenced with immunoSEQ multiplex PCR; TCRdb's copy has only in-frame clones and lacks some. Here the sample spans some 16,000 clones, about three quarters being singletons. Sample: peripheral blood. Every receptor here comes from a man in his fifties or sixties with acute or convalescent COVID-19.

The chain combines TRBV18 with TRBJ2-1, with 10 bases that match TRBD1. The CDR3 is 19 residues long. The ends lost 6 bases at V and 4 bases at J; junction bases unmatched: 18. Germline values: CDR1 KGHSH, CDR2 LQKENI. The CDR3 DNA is TGTGCCAGCTCGCCTCTTCGGACAGGGGGAGGTTCGGGGTACAATGAGCAGTTCTTC. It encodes CASSPLRTGGGSGYNEQFF. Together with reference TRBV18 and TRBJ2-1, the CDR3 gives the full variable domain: NAGVMQNPRHLVRRRGQEARLRCSPMKGHSHVYWYRQLPEEGLKFMVYLQKENIIDESGMPKERFSAEFPKEGPSILRIQQVVRGDSAAYFCASSPLRTGGGSGYNEQFFGPGTRLTVL.

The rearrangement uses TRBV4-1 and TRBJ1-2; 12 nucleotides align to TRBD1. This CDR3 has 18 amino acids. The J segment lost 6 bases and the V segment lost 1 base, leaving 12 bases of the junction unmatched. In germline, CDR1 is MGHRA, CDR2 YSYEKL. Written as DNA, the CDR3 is TGCGCCAGCAGCCAAGCTCCGGGACAGGGGGCGCAGAGGGATGGCTACACCTTC. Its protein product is CASSQAPGQGAQRDGYTF.

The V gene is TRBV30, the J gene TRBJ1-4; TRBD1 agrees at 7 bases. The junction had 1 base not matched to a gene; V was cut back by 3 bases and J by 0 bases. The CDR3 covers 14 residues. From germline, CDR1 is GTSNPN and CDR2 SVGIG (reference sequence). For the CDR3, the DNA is TGTGCCTGGAGGGGGACAGCAACTAATGAAAAACTGTTTTTT. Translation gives CAWRGTATNEKLFF.

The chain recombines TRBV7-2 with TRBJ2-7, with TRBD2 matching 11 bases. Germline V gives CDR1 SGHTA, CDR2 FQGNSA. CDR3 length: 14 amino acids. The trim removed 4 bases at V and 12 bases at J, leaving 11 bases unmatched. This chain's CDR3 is CASSSRTSGFRAYF. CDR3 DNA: TGTGCCAGCAGCTCCCGGACTAGCGGGTTTCGGGCGTACTTC. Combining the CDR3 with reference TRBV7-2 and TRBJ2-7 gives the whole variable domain GAGVSQSPSNKVTEKGKDVELRCDPISGHTALYWYRQSLGQGLEFLIYFQGNSAPDKSGLPSDRFSAERTGGSVSTLTIQRTQQEDSAVYLCASSSRTSGFRAYFGPGTRLTVT.

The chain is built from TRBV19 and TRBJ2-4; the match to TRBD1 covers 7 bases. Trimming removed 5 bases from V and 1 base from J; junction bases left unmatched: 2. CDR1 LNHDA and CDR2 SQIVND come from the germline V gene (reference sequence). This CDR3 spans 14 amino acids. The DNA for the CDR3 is TGTGCCAGTAGTCAGGGGGACGCCAAAAACATTCAGTACTTC. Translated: CASSQGDAKNIQYF.

DNA for the CDR3: TGTGCCAGCAGTGAAACTAGCGGGGGGGGAGCGCAGTATTTT. Protein product: CASSETSGGGAQYF. The genes are TRBV2 and TRBJ2-3, with 13 bases identical to TRBD2. V lost 2 bases, J lost 10 bases, and 3 bases stayed unmatched. The CDR3 totals 14 residues. Germline values: CDR1 SNHLY, CDR2 FYNNEI. The full variable domain, completed using reference TRBV2 and TRBJ2-3, is EPEVTQTPSHQVTQMGQEVILRCVPISNHLYFYWYRQILGQKVEFLVSFYNNEISEKSEIFDDQFSVERPDGSNFTLKIRSTKLEDSAMYFCASSETSGGGAQYFGPGTRLTVL.

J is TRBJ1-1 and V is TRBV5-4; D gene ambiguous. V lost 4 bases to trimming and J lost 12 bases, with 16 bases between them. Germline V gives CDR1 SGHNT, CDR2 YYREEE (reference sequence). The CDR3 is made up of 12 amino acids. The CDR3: CASSDPGWKTFF. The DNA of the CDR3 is TGTGCCAGCAGCGACCCGGGTTGGAAGACTTTCTTT.

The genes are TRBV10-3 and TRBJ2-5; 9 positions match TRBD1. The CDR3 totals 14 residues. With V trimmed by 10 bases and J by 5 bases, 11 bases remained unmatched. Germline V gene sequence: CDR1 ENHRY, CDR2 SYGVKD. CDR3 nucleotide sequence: TGTGCCACCACGCGGTCGGGACAGGGTGAGACCCAGTACTTC. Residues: CATTRSGQGETQYF.

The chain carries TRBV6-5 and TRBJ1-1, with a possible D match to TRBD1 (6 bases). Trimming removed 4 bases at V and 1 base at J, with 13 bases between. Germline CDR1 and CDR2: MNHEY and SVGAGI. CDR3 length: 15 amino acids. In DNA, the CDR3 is TGTGCCAGCAGTTCCGCCTCGACAGGGAACACTGAAGCTTTCTTT. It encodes CASSSASTGNTEAFF.

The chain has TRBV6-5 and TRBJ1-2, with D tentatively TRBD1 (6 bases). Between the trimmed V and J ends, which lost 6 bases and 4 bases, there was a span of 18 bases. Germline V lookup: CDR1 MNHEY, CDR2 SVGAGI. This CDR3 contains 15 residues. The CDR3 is CASRKTGTRGYGYTF. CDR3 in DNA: TGTGCCAGCAGAAAAACCGGGACAAGAGGCTATGGCTACACCTTC.

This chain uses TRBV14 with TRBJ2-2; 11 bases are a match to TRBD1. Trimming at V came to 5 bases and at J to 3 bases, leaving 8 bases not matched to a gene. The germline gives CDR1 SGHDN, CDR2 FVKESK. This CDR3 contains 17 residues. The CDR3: CASSLDRGPSYTGELFF. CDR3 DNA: TGTGCCAGCAGCTTGGACAGGGGGCCATCATACACCGGGGAGCTGTTTTTT.

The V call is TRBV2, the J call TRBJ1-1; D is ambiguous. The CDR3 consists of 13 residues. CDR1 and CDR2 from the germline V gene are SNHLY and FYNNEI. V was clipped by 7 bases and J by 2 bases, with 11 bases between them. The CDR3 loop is CASTNRLNTEAFF. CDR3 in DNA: TGTGCCAGCACAAACAGACTAAACACTGAAGCTTTCTTT.

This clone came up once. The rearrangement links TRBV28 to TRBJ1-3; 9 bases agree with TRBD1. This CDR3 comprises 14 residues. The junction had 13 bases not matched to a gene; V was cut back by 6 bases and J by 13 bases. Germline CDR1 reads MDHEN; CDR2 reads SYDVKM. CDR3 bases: TGTGCCAGCAGCCTGGGACAGGGCTGGAGGGAAATATATTTT. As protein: CASSLGQGWREIYF.

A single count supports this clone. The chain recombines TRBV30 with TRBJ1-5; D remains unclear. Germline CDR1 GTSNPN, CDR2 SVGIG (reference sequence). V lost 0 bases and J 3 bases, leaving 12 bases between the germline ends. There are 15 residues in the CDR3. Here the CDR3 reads CAWSVSSGNNQPQHF. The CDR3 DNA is TGTGCCTGGAGTGTGTCGTCAGGCAACAATCAGCCCCAGCATTTT.

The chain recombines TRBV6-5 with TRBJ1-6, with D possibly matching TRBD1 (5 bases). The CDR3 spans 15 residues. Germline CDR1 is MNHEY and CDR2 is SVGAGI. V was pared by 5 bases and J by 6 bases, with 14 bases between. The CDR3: CASSRGGDLNSPLHF. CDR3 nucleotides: TGTGCCAGCAGTCGCGGGGGTGATCTTAATTCACCCCTCCACTTT.

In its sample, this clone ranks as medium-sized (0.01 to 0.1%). The CDR3 bases are TGTGCCAGCAGCTTTTCCCCGGCTAGCGGGGGGCCCCTCACAGATACGCAGTATTTT. Protein: CASSFSPASGGPLTDTQYF. The rearrangement uses TRBV12-1 and TRBJ2-3; the DNA was not used to check the table's D call, TRBD2. TRBV12-1 counts as a pseudogene. This CDR3 contains 19 residues.

CDR3 loop: CASSLWTEQADTQYF. DNA for the CDR3: TGCGCCAGCAGCCTCTGGACGGAACAGGCAGATACGCAGTATTTT. V gene TRBV5-1 combines with J gene TRBJ2-3, with D perhaps TRBD1 (5 bases). V was shortened by 4 bases and J by 4 bases, with 16 bases between the two germline ends. The CDR3 consists of 15 residues. Per germline, CDR1 SGHRS and CDR2 YFSETQ.

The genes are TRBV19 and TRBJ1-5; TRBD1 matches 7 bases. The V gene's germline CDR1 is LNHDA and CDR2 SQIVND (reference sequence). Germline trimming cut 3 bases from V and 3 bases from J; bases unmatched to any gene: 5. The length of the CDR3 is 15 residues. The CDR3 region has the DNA TGTGCCAGTAGTATTAACAGGGGCTACAATCAGCCCCAGCATTTT. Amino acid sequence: CASSINRGYNQPQHF.

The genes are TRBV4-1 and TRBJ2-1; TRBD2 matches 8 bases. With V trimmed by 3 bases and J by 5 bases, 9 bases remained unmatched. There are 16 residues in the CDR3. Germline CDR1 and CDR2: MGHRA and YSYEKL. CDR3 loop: CASSHTGLVGHNEQFF. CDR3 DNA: TGCGCCAGCAGCCACACGGGACTAGTAGGGCACAATGAGCAGTTCTTC.

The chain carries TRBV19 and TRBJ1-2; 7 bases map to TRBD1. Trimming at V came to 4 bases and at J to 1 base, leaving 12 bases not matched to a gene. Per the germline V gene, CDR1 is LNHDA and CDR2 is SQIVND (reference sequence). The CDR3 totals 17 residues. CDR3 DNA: TGTGCCAGTAGTACACACCGGGACAGATTTCTTAACTATGGCTACACCTTC. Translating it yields CASSTHRDRFLNYGYTF.

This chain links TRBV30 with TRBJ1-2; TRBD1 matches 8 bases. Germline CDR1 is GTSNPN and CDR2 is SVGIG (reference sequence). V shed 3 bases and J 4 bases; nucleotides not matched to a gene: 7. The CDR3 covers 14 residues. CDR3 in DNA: TGTGCCTGGAGATTATTCGGGACAGGCTATGGCTACACCTTC. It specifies CAWRLFGTGYGYTF.

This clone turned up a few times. CDR3 DNA sequence: TGTGCCAGCAGTGACATCTCCGATCCCTGGAAAGCTTTCTTT. Its protein product is CASSDISDPWKAFF. The rearrangement uses TRBV28 and TRBJ1-1; D gene ambiguous. The CDR3 runs to 14 residues. V was pared by 5 bases and J by 9 bases, with 19 bases between. Germline CDR1 is MDHEN and CDR2 is SYDVKM.

Here the CDR3 reads CASSYSGGNTEAFF. CDR3 in DNA: TGTGCCAGCAGTTACTCAGGGGGGAACACTGAAGCTTTCTTT. The chain joins TRBV6-5 to TRBJ1-1, with D tentatively TRBD1 (6 bases). V gave up 0 bases and J gave up 1 base, with 6 bases separating them. The CDR3 has 14 residues. Germline V gene data show CDR1 as MNHEY and CDR2 as SVGAGI.

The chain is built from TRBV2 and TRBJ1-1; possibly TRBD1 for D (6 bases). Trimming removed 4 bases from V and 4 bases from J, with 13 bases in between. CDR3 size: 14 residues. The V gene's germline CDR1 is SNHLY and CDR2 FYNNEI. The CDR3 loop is CASSAQGGGTEAFF. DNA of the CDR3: TGTGCCAGCAGTGCACAGGGCGGTGGCACTGAAGCTTTCTTT.

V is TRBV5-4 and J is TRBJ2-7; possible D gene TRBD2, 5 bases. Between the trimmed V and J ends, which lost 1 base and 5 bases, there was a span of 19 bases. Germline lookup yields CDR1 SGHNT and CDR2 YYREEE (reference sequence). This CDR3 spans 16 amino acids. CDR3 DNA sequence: TGTGCCAGCAGCTTGTTCTCTCAGACCCTCGGGGACGAGCAGTACTTC. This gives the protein CASSLFSQTLGDEQYF.

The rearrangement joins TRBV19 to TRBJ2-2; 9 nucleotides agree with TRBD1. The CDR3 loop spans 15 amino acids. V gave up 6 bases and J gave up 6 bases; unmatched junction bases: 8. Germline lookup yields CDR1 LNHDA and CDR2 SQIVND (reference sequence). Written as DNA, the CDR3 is TGTGCCAGTAGACCGGACAGGGGATTTGCCGGGGAGCTGTTTTTT. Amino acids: CASRPDRGFAGELFF.

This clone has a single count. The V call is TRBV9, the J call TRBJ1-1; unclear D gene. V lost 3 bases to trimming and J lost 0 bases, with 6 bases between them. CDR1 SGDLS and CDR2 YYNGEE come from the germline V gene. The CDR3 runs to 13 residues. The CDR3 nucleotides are TGTGCCAGCAGCGCCGGGATGAACACTGAAGCTTTCTTT. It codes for CASSAGMNTEAFF.

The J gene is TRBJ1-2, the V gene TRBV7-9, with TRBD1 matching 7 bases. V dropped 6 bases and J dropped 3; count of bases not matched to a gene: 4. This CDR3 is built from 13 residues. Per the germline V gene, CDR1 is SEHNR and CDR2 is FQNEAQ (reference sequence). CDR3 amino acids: CASSFTGDYGYTF. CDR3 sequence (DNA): TGTGCCAGCAGTTTTACAGGGGACTATGGCTACACCTTC.

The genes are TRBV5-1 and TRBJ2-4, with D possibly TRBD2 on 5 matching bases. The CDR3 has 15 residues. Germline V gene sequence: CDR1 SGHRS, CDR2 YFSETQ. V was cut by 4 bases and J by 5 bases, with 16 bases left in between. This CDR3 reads CASSRGPAEENIQYF. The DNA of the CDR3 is TGCGCCAGCAGCAGAGGGCCCGCAGAGGAAAACATTCAGTACTTC.

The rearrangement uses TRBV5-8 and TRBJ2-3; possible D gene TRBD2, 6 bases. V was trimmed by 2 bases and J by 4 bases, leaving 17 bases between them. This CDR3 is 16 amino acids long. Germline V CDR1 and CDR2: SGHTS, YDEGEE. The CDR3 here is CASSLGPGGKPDTQYF. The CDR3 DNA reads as TGTGCCAGCAGCTTAGGCCCCGGGGGTAAGCCAGATACGCAGTATTTT.

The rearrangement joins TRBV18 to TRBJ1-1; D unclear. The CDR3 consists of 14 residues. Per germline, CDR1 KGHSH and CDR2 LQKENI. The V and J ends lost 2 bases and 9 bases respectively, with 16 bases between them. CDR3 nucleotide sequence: TGTGCCAGCTCACCAGCAGCCGTCTTGGGCCAAGCTTTCTTT. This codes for CASSPAAVLGQAFF.